This section outlines one TCR beta chain sequence together with its context. The antigen is undetermined. Compared with germline, one end of the junction differs, possibly owing to a read error. The data derive from a study of CD8+CD57+ T cells in acquired aplastic anemia. About the research overall: CD4+ and CD8+ cells, once sorted, gave DNA averaging roughly 3.2 ug. Study findings and constraints: Significant differences in CD8+ Simpson's diversity were not observed between patients and controls.

The patients chosen for sequencing had shown expansion of CD8+CD57+ cells (detected by flow cytometry). Severe acquired aplastic anemia was present in every patient. Receipt of therapy had not occurred in any patient by the time of blood sampling. It was genomic DNA that served as the template for profiling TCR beta VDJ and CDR3. TCRdb processed the reads anew with MiXCR; each CDR3 protein has one entry. Among approximately 120,000 distinct CDR3 sequences listed, almost 40% were seen once. The CDR3 loop spans 18 amino acids. Germline CDR1 reads DFQATT; CDR2 reads SNEGSKA (reference sequence). Sequencing used sorted CD4+, CD8+, or CD8+CD57+ T cells (not recorded which) from PBMCs. This TCR came from a human donor with aplastic anemia. The chain carries TRBV20-1 and TRBJ2-1; 10 bases align to TRBD2. The CDR3 bases are TGCAGTGCTAGGGGACTAGCGAGGGGGCCAAGCTTCTACAGTGAGCAGTTCTTC. It specifies CSARGLARGPSFYSEQFF.